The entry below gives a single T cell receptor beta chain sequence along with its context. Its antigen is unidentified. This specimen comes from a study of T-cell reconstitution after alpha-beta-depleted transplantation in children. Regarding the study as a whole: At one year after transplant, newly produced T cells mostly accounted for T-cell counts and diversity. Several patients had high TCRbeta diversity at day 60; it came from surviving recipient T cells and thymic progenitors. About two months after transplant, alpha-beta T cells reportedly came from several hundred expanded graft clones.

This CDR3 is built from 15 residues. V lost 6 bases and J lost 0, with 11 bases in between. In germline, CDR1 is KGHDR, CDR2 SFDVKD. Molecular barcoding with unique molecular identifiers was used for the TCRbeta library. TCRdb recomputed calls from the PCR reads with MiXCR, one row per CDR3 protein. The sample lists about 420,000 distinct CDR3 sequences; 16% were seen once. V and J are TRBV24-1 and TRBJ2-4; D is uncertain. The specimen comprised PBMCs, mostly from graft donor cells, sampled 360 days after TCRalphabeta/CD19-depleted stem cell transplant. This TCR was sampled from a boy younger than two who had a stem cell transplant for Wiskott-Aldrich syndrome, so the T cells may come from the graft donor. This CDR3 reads CATSLEMEAKNIQYF. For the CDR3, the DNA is TGTGCCACCAGTTTGGAGATGGAAGCCAAAAACATTCAGTACTTC.